The 20 T cell receptor beta chains listed next were all sequenced from one sample in a study of spatial heterogeneity in lung cancer. Time point indicated: sample taken at primary tumor resection. Unsorted whole RNA of tumor, nontumor lung or frozen PBMC was sequenced. One entry per CDR3 protein results from TCRdb running MiXCR on the 5' RACE reads. Here the sample spans under 8,000 distinct CDR3 sequences, under 6% being singletons. Sample: normal lung tissue next to the tumor, taken at surgery. Every receptor here comes from a female donor with early-stage non-small cell lung cancer.

Remarks on this clonotype: This beta chain appears as a stray read in a library generated for alpha chains; its size is not informative. The gene calls are TRBV7-9 and TRBJ2-5, with 11 nucleotides matching TRBD2. This CDR3 spans 14 amino acids. V lost 5 bases, J lost 9 bases, and 8 bases stayed unmatched. Germline V gene lookup returns CDR1 SEHNR and CDR2 FQNEAQ (reference sequence). CDR3 DNA: TGTGCCAGCAGCGCCGGGACTAGCGGATGGGCCCAGTACTTC. This translates into CASSAGTSGWAQYF.

By share of the sample, this clonotype is medium-sized. This beta chain slipped into a library made for alpha chains as a stray read, so its size is not meaningful. This rearrangement joins TRBV9 to TRBJ2-5; 7 positions match TRBD1. V lost 1 base to trimming and J lost 6 bases; unmatched junction nucleotides: 6. This CDR3 contains 14 residues. In germline, CDR1 is SGDLS, CDR2 YYNGEE. CDR3 sequence (DNA): TGTGCCAGCAGCGTATCGACAGGGCATAAGACCCAGTACTTC. Residues: CASSVSTGHKTQYF.

This clonotype was found many times. This beta chain is a stray sequence in a library constructed for alpha chains; its clone size is not meaningful. The chain uses TRBV29-1 and TRBJ2-2, with TRBD1 matching over 9 bases. This CDR3 region has 15 residues. The germline V gene encodes CDR1 SQVTM and CDR2 ANQGSEA. The junction had 7 bases not matched to a gene; V was cut back by 8 bases and J by 0 bases. The CDR3 spells CSPTGGEANTGELFF. Written as DNA, the CDR3 is TGCAGCCCGACAGGGGGGGAAGCGAACACCGGGGAGCTGTTTTTT.

The table lists this clonotype with many counts. Being off target in a library aimed at alpha chains, this beta chain has a size of little meaning. The chain couples TRBV7-2 to TRBJ1-1, with TRBD1 as a possible D gene (5 bases). CDR1 is SGHTA, CDR2 FQGNSA, per germline. The germline V and J ends were trimmed by 4 bases and 1 base, with 10 bases remaining between them. The CDR3 consists of 14 residues. The CDR3 DNA sequence: TGTGCCAGCAGCTCAGACAGCCAGAACACTGAAGCTTTCTTT. Its translation is CASSSDSQNTEAFF.

Sample share makes this clonotype medium-sized (0.01 to 0.1%). This beta chain is a stray read from a library made for alpha chains; its abundance is not meaningful. The chain links TRBV4-1 to TRBJ1-5; 8 bases are shared with TRBD1. The germline gives CDR1 MGHRA, CDR2 YSYEKL. J gave up 6 bases and V 4 bases, and 5 bases lay outside the gene matches. CDR3 length: 14 amino acids. The CDR3 spells CASSPGQGGQPQHF. The CDR3 bases are TGCGCCAGCAGCCCCGGACAGGGTGGTCAGCCCCAGCATTTT.

This clonotype is termed medium-sized. This beta chain represents an off-target read in a library built for alpha chains; its size is of limited meaning. This chain uses TRBV6-5 with TRBJ1-4; D remains ambiguous. V lost 6 bases and J 10 bases, leaving 18 bases between the germline ends. Germline assignment: CDR1 MNHEY and CDR2 SVGAGI. The CDR3 contains 14 residues. This CDR3 reads CASSLGRREGKLFF. The CDR3 DNA follows: TGTGCCAGCAGCCTTGGACGTAGGGAGGGAAAACTGTTTTTT.

Ten or more counts support this clonotype. Since the library was made to target alpha chains, this beta chain is a stray read and its abundance is not meaningful. In DNA, the CDR3 is TGTGGGATGGAGGGGGATGGGGCCAAAAACATTCAGTACTTC. The encoded protein is CGMEGDGAKNIQYF. This chain links TRBV30 with TRBJ2-4; D may correspond to TRBD1 or TRBD2 (6 bases each). There are 14 residues in the CDR3. In germline, CDR1 is GTSNPN, CDR2 SVGIG (reference sequence).

This clonotype is medium-sized. In a library made to pick up alpha chains, this beta chain is a stray read with a size that means little. J is TRBJ2-3 and V is TRBV7-9; 7 bases are shared with TRBD1. This CDR3 has 14 residues. The trim removed 5 bases at V and 6 bases at J, leaving 8 bases unmatched. Germline loops: CDR1 SEHNR, CDR2 FQNEAQ (reference sequence). This CDR3 reads CASSLTGAGDTQYF. The CDR3 region has the DNA TGTGCCAGCAGCCTAACAGGGGCAGGGGATACGCAGTATTTT.

Concerning this clonotype: This beta chain is an off-target read within a library intended for alpha chains, so its frequency means little. This chain uses TRBV7-2 with TRBJ2-3; a weak D match, TRBD2 (5 bases). This CDR3 region has 13 residues. Per the germline V gene, CDR1 is SGHTA and CDR2 is FQGNSA. Trimming left V 9 bases short and J 6 bases short, with 16 bases between. CDR3 sequence (DNA): TGTGCCAGTTCCCTAAAACTAGTTGATACGCAGTATTTT. Its translation: CASSLKLVDTQYF. Looking up the rest from reference TRBV7-2 and TRBJ2-3 gives the full variable domain: GAGVSQSPSNKVTEKGKDVELRCDPISGHTALYWYRQSLGQGLEFLIYFQGNSAPDKSGLPSDRFSAERTGGSVSTLTIQRTQQEDSAVYLCASSLKLVDTQYFGPGTRLTVL.

This clonotype is medium-sized (0.01 to 0.1%) within its sample. This beta chain came through as a stray read in a library set up for alpha chains, and its size says little. The V call is TRBV6-2 or TRBV6-3, the J call TRBJ1-2, with D unclear. CDR1 is MNHEY, CDR2 SVGEGT, per germline. The CDR3 length is 11 residues. Deletions cut 6 bases from V and 8 bases from J, with 10 bases between. The CDR3 reads CASSSSSGYTF. As DNA, the CDR3 is TGTGCCAGCAGCTCCTCCTCCGGCTACACCTTC.

This clonotype is termed medium-sized. Being off target in a library aimed at alpha chains, this beta chain has a size of little meaning. V usage is TRBV2 and J usage is TRBJ2-6, with D unclear. The V end was cut by 6 bases, the J end by 0 bases, with 6 bases between. Per the germline V gene, CDR1 is SNHLY and CDR2 is FYNNEI. The CDR3 has 14 residues. CDR3 region: CASSIGSGANVLTF. The CDR3 DNA reads as TGTGCCAGCAGCATTGGCTCTGGGGCCAACGTCCTGACTTTC.

This clonotype was counted ten times or more. This beta chain is a stray read from a library made for alpha chains; its abundance is not meaningful. The chain has TRBV20-1 and TRBJ2-3; TRBD2 matches 7 bases. Germline V gives CDR1 DFQATT, CDR2 SNEGSKA (reference sequence). Losses at the gene ends were 4 bases for V and 2 bases for J; bases not matched to a gene: 9. This CDR3 is built from 15 residues. The CDR3, as DNA: TGCAGTGCTATGGACCCTAGCGGATCCACAGATACGCAGTATTTT. Its protein is CSAMDPSGSTDTQYF.

This clonotype showed up many times. This beta chain lies outside the target of a library built for alpha chains; its clone size means little. The chain links TRBV2 to TRBJ1-1; D unresolved. The CDR3 runs to 14 residues. Trimming pared 2 bases from V and 1 base from J, leaving 8 bases between. Germline assignment: CDR1 SNHLY and CDR2 FYNNEI. CDR3 residues: CASSETHTNTEAFF. CDR3 bases: TGTGCCAGCAGTGAAACTCATACGAACACTGAAGCTTTCTTT. The whole variable domain, remainder taken from reference TRBV2 and TRBJ1-1, is EPEVTQTPSHQVTQMGQEVILRCVPISNHLYFYWYRQILGQKVEFLVSFYNNEISEKSEIFDDQFSVERPDGSNFTLKIRSTKLEDSAMYFCASSETHTNTEAFFGQGTRLTVV.

The sample holds a few counts of this clonotype. The library was built for alpha chains, so this beta chain is an off-target read and its size means little. V usage is TRBV28 and J usage is TRBJ2-1, with 7 bases fitting TRBD2. The CDR3 totals 15 residues. The ends lost 5 bases at V and 3 bases at J; junction bases unmatched: 7. The germline gives CDR1 MDHEN, CDR2 SYDVKM. CDR3 residues: CASSDSSGFYNEQFF. CDR3 DNA sequence: TGTGCCAGCAGTGACTCTAGCGGATTCTACAATGAGCAGTTCTTC.

This clonotype is medium-sized (0.01 to 0.1%). Because this beta chain is a stray read in a library intended to capture alpha chains, its abundance should not be given much weight. The rearrangement uses TRBV6-5 and TRBJ2-1; the match to TRBD2 covers 9 bases. The germline V gene has CDR1 MNHEY and CDR2 SVGAGI. The ends lost 4 bases at V and 7 bases at J; junction bases unmatched: 5. The CDR3 is 14 amino acids. The CDR3 loop reads CASSFSGRSNEQFF. CDR3 coding DNA: TGTGCCAGCAGTTTTAGCGGGAGATCGAATGAGCAGTTCTTC.

This clonotype was detected many times. The size of this beta chain means little, since it is a stray read in a library made for alpha chains. The J gene is TRBJ2-1, the V gene TRBV7-6; 8 nucleotides agree with TRBD2. V shed 4 bases and J 0 bases; nucleotides not matched to a gene: 8. CDR1 is SGHVS and CDR2 is FNYEAQ in the germline V gene. The CDR3 sequence is 17 residues long. The CDR3 nucleotides are TGTGCCAGCAGCTCAAGGCTAGCGGGTTACTCCTACAATGAGCAGTTCTTC. Protein: CASSSRLAGYSYNEQFF.

This clonotype is labeled as medium-sized. This beta chain slipped into a library made for alpha chains as a stray read, so its size is not meaningful. This chain links TRBV20-1 with TRBJ2-3; 9 nucleotides agree with TRBD2. This CDR3 has 17 residues. Looked up from germline, CDR1 is DFQATT and CDR2 is SNEGSKA (reference sequence). With 2 bases clipped from V and 3 bases from J, the junction kept 12 bases outside the gene matches. DNA of the CDR3: TGCAGTGCTAGATCAGGGGATATAGCGGGAGCGACAGATACGCAGTATTTT. Translation gives CSARSGDIAGATDTQYF.

This clonotype was found many times. Little can be read into the size of this beta chain, an off-target read in a library designed for alpha chains. The chain is built from TRBV7-9 and TRBJ1-6, with 8 bases identical to TRBD1. The V gene end was trimmed by 5 bases and the J gene end by 9 bases; junction bases not matched to a gene: 9. Looked up from germline, CDR1 is SEHNR and CDR2 is FQNEAQ (reference sequence). The CDR3 runs 15 residues. CDR3 residues: CASSPSDRESSPLHF. The CDR3 DNA reads TGTGCCAGCAGCCCCTCGGACAGGGAGAGTTCACCCCTCCACTTT.

This clonotype is labeled as medium-sized. This beta chain was picked up by a library intended for alpha chains and is off target, so its count carries little meaning. This chain connects TRBV24-1 to TRBJ2-5; D remains unclear. This CDR3 has 13 amino acids. Trimming shortened V by 2 bases and J by 5 bases, and 8 bases separated the two germline ends. Looked up from germline, CDR1 is KGHDR and CDR2 is SFDVKD. CDR3 protein: CATSDSRSETQYF. The CDR3 DNA is TGTGCCACCAGTGATTCCCGGTCGGAGACCCAGTACTTC.

Within the sample, this clonotype is medium-sized. Within a library made for alpha chains, this beta chain is off target, and its count is uninformative. The V call is TRBV7-2, the J call TRBJ2-2, with 9 bases lining up with TRBD2. Germline CDR1 reads SGHTA; CDR2 reads FQGNSA. V was clipped by 1 base and J by 4 bases; unmatched bases: 7. This CDR3 has 17 residues. Written as DNA, the CDR3 is TGTGCCAGCAGCTTAGGGTTCGCGGGAGGGCTCACCGGGGAGCTGTTTTTT. It specifies CASSLGFAGGLTGELFF. Using reference TRBV7-2 and TRBJ2-2 for the parts outside the CDR3, the full variable domain is GAGVSQSPSNKVTEKGKDVELRCDPISGHTALYWYRQSLGQGLEFLIYFQGNSAPDKSGLPSDRFSAERTGGSVSTLTIQRTQQEDSAVYLCASSLGFAGGLTGELFFGEGSRLTVL.